This T cell receptor beta chain was obtained from a study of blood T cells in healthy people across ages. A J-beta primer mix and a sample-barcoded 5' primer were used in a second PCR of about 7 to 12 cycles. TCRdb reanalysed the 5' RACE reads using MiXCR and keeps one entry per CDR3 protein. This sample has over a million distinct CDR3 sequences, with approximately 25% found just once. Trimming pared 1 base from V and 8 bases from J, leaving 14 bases between. The CDR3 has 14 amino acids. The germline V gene encodes CDR1 DFQATT and CDR2 SNEGSKA (reference sequence). Separately, the same data were catalogued under a study of T cells of mothers and their children.

The origin of this receptor is a girl aged 2-10 years in good health. The chain couples TRBV20-1 to TRBJ1-4; TRBD1 is a possible D gene (6 bases). Material: blood. The CDR3 loop reads CSARVRRTGEKLFF. CDR3 DNA: TGCAGTGCTAGAGTTAGAAGAACAGGGGAAAAACTGTTTTTT.